This is a list of T cell receptor beta chains from one sample in a study of blood T cell repertoires in COVID-19. Some clones are missing from TCRdb's copy, which holds only in-frame ones; the method was immunoSEQ multiplex PCR. The repertoire holds roughly 77,000 clones, with roughly 78% as singletons. Sequenced sample: peripheral blood. The receptors stem from a woman in her 70s with acute or convalescent COVID-19. The CDR3 runs from the conserved cysteine through the conserved F or W. The D gene is left open where the match is weak. Where a row states a size, it is once, few, many or the class of an expanded clone; other rows omit it.

TRBJ1-5 NA TRBV19 TRBD1 TGTGCCAGTAGTATCAACAGGGGGTTTGGCAATCAGCCCCAGCATTTT CASSINRGFGNQPQHF
TRBJ1-4 NA TRBV7-2 NA TGTGCCAGCAGCTTAGGAGGGTCCGGGGTCAGTAATGAAAAACTGTTTTTT CASSLGGSGVSNEKLFF
TRBJ2-3 NA TRBV3-1/TRBV3-2 NA TGTGCCAGCAGCCGCGGGGCCAGCACAGATACGCAGTATTTT CASSRGASTDTQYF
TRBJ1-4 NA TRBV4-3 NA TGCGCCAGCAGCCAGGGCGAGGGTGAAAAACTGTTTTTT CASSQGEGEKLFF
TRBJ1-4 NA TRBV7-9 NA TGTGCCAGCAGCTCCCCGACCGGAGCAACTAATGAAAAACTGTTTTTT CASSSPTGATNEKLFF
TRBJ1-1 many TRBV6-6 TRBD1 TGTGCCAGCAGGGACAGGGGAGGGAACACTGAAGCTTTCTTT CASRDRGGNTEAFF
TRBJ1-5 NA TRBV4-1 TRBD1 TGCGCCAGCAGCCGCACCGGGACAGGGGGCTCTCAGCCCCAGCATTTT CASSRTGTGGSQPQHF
TRBJ2-3 NA TRBV9 TRBD2 TGTGCCAGCAGCGAGAGCGGGACCCCGAGCACAGATACGCAGTATTTT CASSESGTPSTDTQYF
TRBJ1-1 NA TRBV11-1 TRBD1 TGTGCCAGCAGCTTATTTGGGGACAGTTTCGAGTCACCAGCTTTCTTT CASSLFGDSFESPAFF
TRBJ2-1 NA TRBV11-2 TRBD2 TGTGCCAGCAGCTTGTTAGCGGGGGGGGTGGATGAGCAGTTCTTC CASSLLAGGVDEQFF
TRBJ1-1 NA TRBV6-5 NA TGTGCCAGCAGTCTTTCAGGGGATGCAGCTTTCTTT CASSLSGDAAFF
TRBJ2-1 NA TRBV2 NA TGTGCCAGCAGTGAAGGACGGGGTAGGAATGAGCAGTTCTTC CASSEGRGRNEQFF
TRBJ2-1 NA TRBV4-3 NA TGCGCCAGCAGCCAAGATCAGGGATACGATGAGCAGTTCTTC CASSQDQGYDEQFF
TRBJ2-7 NA TRBV7-2 TRBD1 TGTGCCAGCAGCCCGGGACAGGGGGCTTACGAGCAGTACTTC CASSPGQGAYEQYF
TRBJ2-6 NA TRBV29-1 NA TGCAGCGTCCTATTGACTGTTGGGGCCAACGTCCTGACTTTC CSVLLTVGANVLTF
TRBJ2-5 once TRBV9 TRBD2 TGTGCCAGCAGCGTGACTAGCGGCCCCCCCCAGACCCAGTACTTC CASSVTSGPPQTQYF
TRBJ2-2 NA TRBV27 NA TGTGCCAGCAGTTTATCCCCCGGGGCGAACACCGGGGAGCTGTTTTTT CASSLSPGANTGELFF
TRBJ2-7 NA TRBV4-2 TRBD2 TGTGCCAGCAGCCAAGATCTTTTTGAGCGGGGGGGTCAGACCGAGCAGTACTTC CASSQDLFERGGQTEQYF
TRBJ2-1 once TRBV7-2 NA TGTGCCAGCAGCTCCCGGGAGCACAATGAGCAGTTCTTC CASSSREHNEQFF
TRBJ2-7 NA TRBV4-3 NA TGCGCCAGCAGCCCACAAGCGGAAAGCTCCTACGAGCAGTACTTC CASSPQAESSYEQYF
TRBJ2-1 NA TRBV11-1 NA TGTGCCAGCAGCTTGTGGGGCCTGGGGTACAATGAGCAGTTCTTC CASSLWGLGYNEQFF
TRBJ1-6 NA TRBV9 TRBD1 TGTGCCAGCAGCGTACTGCGGGACAGGGTCACCTATAATTCACCCCTCCACTTT CASSVLRDRVTYNSPLHF
TRBJ1-5 NA TRBV2 NA TGTGCCAGCAGTGAGACATCATCCGTTCAGCCCCAGCATTTT CASSETSSVQPQHF
TRBJ1-1 once TRBV12-3/TRBV12-4 NA TGTGCCAGCAGTCCTATTTATGCGGGGGCTTTCTTT CASSPIYAGAFF
TRBJ2-7 NA TRBV12-3/TRBV12-4 NA TGTGCCAGCAGTTTACAGGCAACCCACGAGCAGTACTTC CASSLQATHEQYF
TRBJ2-4 NA TRBV5-5 NA TGTGCCAGCAGCCCAAGCGTCGGTTCCAAAAACATTCAGTACTTC CASSPSVGSKNIQYF
TRBJ1-4 NA TRBV11-3 NA TGTGCCAGCAGCATACAGGGTAATAATGAAAAACTGTTTTTT CASSIQGNNEKLFF
TRBJ2-2 NA TRBV28 NA TGTGCCAGCAGCCCCCCAAGGGGCGGAACCGGGGAGCTGTTTTTT CASSPPRGGTGELFF
TRBJ1-2 NA TRBV5-5 NA TGTGCCAGCAGCCGGGGGGCGGGTGGCTACACCTTC CASSRGAGGYTF
TRBJ1-4 NA TRBV7-9 NA TGTGCCAGCAGCCACGACAGGAGCCCTGAAAAACTGTTTTTT CASSHDRSPEKLFF
TRBJ2-7 NA TRBV7-2 TRBD1 TGTGCCAGCAGCTTTGGACAGGGCTACGAGCAGTACTTC CASSFGQGYEQYF
TRBJ1-1 few TRBV5-8 NA TGTGCCAGCAGTAGTGGACAGCTGAGTGAAGCTTTCTTT CASSSGQLSEAFF
TRBJ1-5 NA TRBV11-2 NA TGTGCCAGCAGCTTAGCAGGGGCCATCAATCAGCCCCAGCATTTT CASSLAGAINQPQHF
TRBJ2-3 NA TRBV4-2 TRBD1 TGTGCCAGCAGTCAAGTTCCGGGACAGAGCACAGATACGCAGTATTTT CASSQVPGQSTDTQYF
TRBJ1-2 NA TRBV14 NA TGTGCCAGCAGCCGCCAGGGCAGCTATGGCTACACCTTC CASSRQGSYGYTF
TRBJ1-4 NA TRBV18 NA TGTGCCAGCTCAACGACAGGCGAAAAACTGTTTTTT CASSTTGEKLFF
TRBJ2-3 NA TRBV9 TRBD1 TGTGCCAGCAGCGCTTCACAGGGGGTAACAGATACGCAGTATTTT CASSASQGVTDTQYF
TRBJ2-7 NA TRBV27 TRBD1 TGTGCCAGCAAAACAGGGGGCTCCTACGAGCAGTACTTC CASKTGGSYEQYF
TRBJ1-5 NA TRBV6-2/TRBV6-3 TRBD1 TGTGCCAGCAGTTCCAGGTATTCGGGACAGACGTTCGATCAGCCCCAGCATTTT CASSSRYSGQTFDQPQHF
TRBJ1-6 NA TRBV6-1 NA TGTGCCAGCAGTGAAATGGGGGGAGGTTATAATTCACCCCTCCACTTT CASSEMGGGYNSPLHF
TRBJ2-7 NA TRBV9 TRBD2 TGTGCCAGCACAAGAAAGGCGGGGGACTACGAGCAGTACTTC CASTRKAGDYEQYF
TRBJ1-3 NA TRBV19 TRBD1 TGTGCCAGTAGTATAGTTTCGGGACAGGGGTCTGGAAACACCATATATTTT CASSIVSGQGSGNTIYF
TRBJ2-2 few TRBV7-3 NA TGTGCCAGCAGCTTATCGACCGGGGAGCTGTTTTTT CASSLSTGELFF
TRBJ1-2 NA TRBV21-1 NA TGTGCCTCCCGGCGCCCGGGTCGGGGCTACACCTTC CASRRPGRGYTF
TRBJ1-1 NA TRBV6-6 TRBD1 TGTGCCAGCAGCCAACAGGGGACGGAGACTGAAGCTTTCTTT CASSQQGTETEAFF
TRBJ1-1 NA TRBV6-1 NA TGTGCCAGCAGTGAATTAGGGGCGGGGAGCACTGAAGCTTTCTTT CASSELGAGSTEAFF
TRBJ2-7 NA TRBV3-1/TRBV3-2 TRBD2 TGTGCCAGCAGCCCGATGGCAGCGGGGGGGTCCTACGAGCAGTACTTC CASSPMAAGGSYEQYF
TRBJ1-2 NA TRBV5-1 NA TGCGCCAGCAGCTTGGGACAGTCTAACTATGGCTACACCTTC CASSLGQSNYGYTF
TRBJ2-7 few TRBV5-4 TRBD2 TGTGCCAGCAGCCGGTCGGGGGGGTATCGCGAGCAGTACTTC CASSRSGGYREQYF
TRBJ1-4 few TRBV9 TRBD1 TGTGCCAGCAGCGCAGACAGGGGGCTAAATGAAAAACTGTTTTTT CASSADRGLNEKLFF
TRBJ1-1 NA TRBV6-5 NA TGTGCCAGCAGTCGAGGGGGGGTTCGCACTGAAGCTTTCTTT CASSRGGVRTEAFF
TRBJ1-2 NA TRBV4-2 TRBD1 TGTGCCAGCAGCCGGGGACAGGGGAATAACTATGGCTACACCTTC CASSRGQGNNYGYTF
TRBJ1-4 NA TRBV9 NA TGTGCCAGCAGCCCCCCAAGTGGGGCCGAAGAAAAACTGTTTTTT CASSPPSGAEEKLFF
TRBJ1-1 NA TRBV11-2 NA TGTGCCAGCAGCTTATGGAGTGAGAACACTGAAGCTTTCTTT CASSLWSENTEAFF
TRBJ1-2 NA TRBV6-2/TRBV6-3 NA TGTGCCAGCAGTTACTCGGCAGAAAACTATGGCTACACCTTC CASSYSAENYGYTF
TRBJ1-6 NA TRBV19 TRBD1 TGTGCCAGTAGGAGTCCAGGGGGAAATTCACCCCTCCACTTT CASRSPGGNSPLHF
TRBJ2-2 NA TRBV19 TRBD1 TGTGCCAGTAGTATAGATTACAGGGGTTTGGGCACCGGGGAGCTGTTTTTT CASSIDYRGLGTGELFF
TRBJ1-1 NA TRBV4-1 TRBD1 TGCGCCAGCAGCAGACTCCTCAGGATAGACAGGGATGAAGCTTTCTTT CASSRLLRIDRDEAFF
TRBJ1-5 once TRBV2 NA TGTGCCAGCAGTGCCCAGGGGAGCAATCAGCCCCAGCATTTT CASSAQGSNQPQHF
TRBJ2-7 NA TRBV13 NA TGTGCCAGCAGCTTTCCCGGCAGGGACTACGAGCAGTACTTC CASSFPGRDYEQYF